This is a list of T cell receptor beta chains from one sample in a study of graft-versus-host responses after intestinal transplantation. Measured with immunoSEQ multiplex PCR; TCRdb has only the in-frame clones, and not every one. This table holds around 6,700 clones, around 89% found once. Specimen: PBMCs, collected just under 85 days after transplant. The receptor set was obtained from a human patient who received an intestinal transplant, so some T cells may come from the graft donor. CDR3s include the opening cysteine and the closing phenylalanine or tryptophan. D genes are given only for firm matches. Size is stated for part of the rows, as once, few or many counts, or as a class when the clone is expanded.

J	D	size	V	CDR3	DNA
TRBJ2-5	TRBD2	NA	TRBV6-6	CASSLAGTAGETQYF	TGTGCCAGCAGTCTAGCGGGGACTGCGGGGGAGACCCAGTACTTC
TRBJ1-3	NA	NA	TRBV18	CASSPGQSSGNTIYF	TGTGCCAGCTCGCCAGGACAGTCCTCTGGAAACACCATATATTTT
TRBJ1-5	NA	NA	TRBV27	CASSLRGGQTPQHF	TGTGCCAGCAGTTTACGGGGAGGGCAAACCCCCCAGCATTTT
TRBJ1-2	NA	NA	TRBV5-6	CASTSDTENYGYTF	TGTGCCAGCACCTCCGATACTGAGAACTATGGCTACACCTTC
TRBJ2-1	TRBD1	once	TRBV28	CASSPSGQGVSNEQFF	TGTGCCAGCAGTCCCTCAGGGCAGGGGGTGTCCAATGAGCAGTTCTTC
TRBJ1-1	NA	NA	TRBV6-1	CASSYGGGTEAFF	TGTGCCAGCAGTTATGGAGGGGGCACTGAAGCTTTCTTT
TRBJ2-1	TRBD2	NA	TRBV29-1	CSCRTSGSYNEQFF	TGCAGCTGCCGGACTAGCGGGTCCTACAATGAGCAGTTCTTC
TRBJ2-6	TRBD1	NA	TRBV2	CASRRQGRGSGANVLTF	TGTGCCAGCCGAAGACAGGGAAGAGGCTCTGGGGCCAACGTCCTGACTTTC
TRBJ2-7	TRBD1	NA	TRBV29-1	CSVAEVDRGRFEQYF	TGCAGCGTTGCAGAAGTGGACAGGGGGCGCTTCGAGCAGTACTTC
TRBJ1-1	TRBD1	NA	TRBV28	CASSYPGGLNTEAFF	TGTGCCAGCAGTTACCCAGGGGGTTTGAACACTGAAGCTTTCTTT
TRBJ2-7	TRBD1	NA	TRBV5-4	CASSFGGQGTYEQYF	TGTGCCAGCAGCTTTGGGGGACAGGGAACCTACGAGCAGTACTTC
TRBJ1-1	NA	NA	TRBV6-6	CASSYISGQDSESFF	TGTGCCAGCAGTTACATTTCAGGGCAGGATTCTGAGTCTTTCTTT
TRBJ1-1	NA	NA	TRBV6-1	CATSLIAAVNTEAFF	TGTGCCACCTCCCTCATCGCGGCGGTGAACACTGAAGCTTTCTTT
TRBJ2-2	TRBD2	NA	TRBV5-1	CASSSGLAGTTGELFF	TGCGCCAGCAGCTCGGGACTAGCGGGGACCACCGGGGAGCTGTTTTTT
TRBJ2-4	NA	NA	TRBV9	CASSVDFRDIQYF	TGTGCCAGCAGCGTAGACTTTAGGGACATTCAGTACTTC
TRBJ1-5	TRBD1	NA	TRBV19	CASSSRQGGQPQHF	TGTGCCAGTAGTTCGCGACAGGGAGGACAGCCCCAGCATTTT
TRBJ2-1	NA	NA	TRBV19	CASSLNEMILGSEQFF	TGTGCCAGTAGTCTCAACGAGATGATACTCGGCAGTGAGCAGTTCTTC
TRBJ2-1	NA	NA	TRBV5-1	CASSLGGFGNEQFF	TGCGCCAGCAGCTTGGGGGGCTTCGGCAATGAGCAGTTCTTC
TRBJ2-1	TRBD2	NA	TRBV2	CASSEFGGGRWYNEQFF	TGTGCCAGCAGTGAATTCGGGGGGGGTAGGTGGTACAATGAGCAGTTCTTC
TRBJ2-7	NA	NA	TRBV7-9	CASSLYGGEQYF	TGTGCCAGCAGTCTCTACGGGGGCGAGCAGTACTTC
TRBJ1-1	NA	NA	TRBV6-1	CASSEAEGDTEAFF	TGTGCCAGCAGTGAAGCCGAGGGTGACACTGAAGCTTTCTTT
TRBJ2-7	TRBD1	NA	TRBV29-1	CSVTTRGLEQYF	TGCAGCGTGACGACCAGGGGGCTCGAGCAGTACTTC
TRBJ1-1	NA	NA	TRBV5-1	CASSLVGVGTEAFF	TGCGCCAGCAGCTTGGTTGGGGTGGGCACTGAAGCTTTCTTT
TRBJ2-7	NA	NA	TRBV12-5	CASGLVQGEQYF	TGTGCTAGTGGTTTGGTACAGGGCGAGCAGTACTTC
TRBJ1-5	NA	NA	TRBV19	CASSSPAWTGGPNQPQHF	TGTGCCAGTAGTAGCCCAGCCTGGACGGGGGGCCCCAATCAGCCCCAGCATTTT
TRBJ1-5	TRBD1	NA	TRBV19	CASSIAGGRNQPQHF	TGTGCCAGTAGTATAGCAGGGGGTCGAAATCAGCCCCAGCATTTT
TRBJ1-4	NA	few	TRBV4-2	CASSQEASGPEKLFF	TGTGCCAGCAGCCAAGAAGCCTCGGGACCTGAAAAACTGTTTTTT
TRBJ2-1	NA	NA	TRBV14	CASSHYNEQFF	TGTGCCAGCAGCCACTACAATGAGCAGTTCTTC
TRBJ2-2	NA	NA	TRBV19	CASSTRGAGELFF	TGTGCCAGTAGTACGAGGGGAGCCGGGGAGCTGTTTTTT
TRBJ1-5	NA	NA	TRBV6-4	CASSAVVYSNQPQHF	TGTGCCAGCAGCGCCGTGGTCTATAGCAATCAGCCCCAGCATTTT
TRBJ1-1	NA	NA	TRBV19	CASSLERRLNTEAFF	TGTGCCAGTAGTCTCGAGAGACGGTTGAACACTGAAGCTTTCTTT
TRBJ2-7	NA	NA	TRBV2	CASRGGPRTHYEQYF	TGTGCCAGCAGGGGGGGACCTCGAACACACTACGAGCAGTACTTC
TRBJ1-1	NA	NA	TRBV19	CALRVGTEAFF	TGTGCCCTCAGGGTTGGCACTGAAGCTTTCTTT
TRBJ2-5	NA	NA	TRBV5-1	CASSLGTPQETQYF	TGCGCCAGCAGCCTAGGGACTCCCCAAGAGACCCAGTACTTC
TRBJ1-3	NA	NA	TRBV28	CASSLLDEAPGNTIYF	TGTGCCAGCAGCCTCCTCGATGAGGCACCTGGAAACACCATATATTTT